These 16 T cell receptor beta chains originate from one sample sequenced in a study of T cells after somatic rescue of genetic block. This table comes from immunoSEQ multiplex PCR, and its TCRdb copy is limited to in-frame clones, with some not included. The profile covers about 14,000 clones, with around three quarters appearing a single time and around 21% taken by the ten largest. The material sequenced was peripheral blood mononuclear cells (PBMCs). The receptor set was obtained from a boy aged 5-17 years.

CDR3 in DNA: TGTGCCAGCAGCCCCGGGGTAGCGGCTAATGAGCAGTTCTTC. Protein sequence: CASSPGVAANEQFF. The V call is TRBV6-5, the J call TRBJ2-1; tentatively, D is TRBD2 (6 bases). Trimming took 6 bases from V and 7 from J, leaving 16 bases between them. The germline V gene encodes CDR1 MNHEY and CDR2 SVGAGI. This CDR3 comprises 14 residues.

This rearrangement joins TRBV19 to TRBJ1-5; weak D call: TRBD1 (6 bases). Germline CDR1 LNHDA, CDR2 SQIVND (reference sequence). Trimming removed 4 bases from V and 9 bases from J, with 19 bases in between. CDR3 length equals 15 residues. The CDR3 protein is CASSTVTGSLGPQHF. CDR3 coding DNA: TGTGCCAGTAGTACCGTAACAGGGTCCCTAGGGCCCCAGCATTTT.

This chain joins TRBV18 and TRBJ2-2; D may match TRBD1 or TRBD2 (5 bases each). In germline, CDR1 is KGHSH, CDR2 LQKENI. V lost 3 bases and J lost 0, with 8 bases in between. The CDR3 contains 15 residues. The CDR3 spells CASSPGETNTGELFF. The CDR3 DNA reads as TGTGCCAGCTCACCGGGGGAAACGAACACCGGGGAGCTGTTTTTT.

The chain links TRBV29-1 to TRBJ1-2; TRBD1 agrees at 8 bases. The length of the CDR3 is 13 residues. CDR1 is SQVTM and CDR2 is ANQGSEA in the germline V gene. V lost 2 bases and J lost 7; bases outside the gene matches: 6. The CDR3 spells CSVEKNRGVGYTF. For the CDR3, the DNA is TGCAGCGTTGAAAAGAACAGGGGGGTTGGCTACACCTTC.

The V and J genes are TRBV7-9 and TRBJ2-7; no clear D. Per the germline V gene, CDR1 is SEHNR and CDR2 is FQNEAQ (reference sequence). The CDR3 spans 15 residues. The V and J ends lost 1 base and 3 bases respectively, with 13 bases between them. The CDR3 spells CASSLGGSKYYEQYF. The CDR3 DNA is TGTGCCAGCAGCTTAGGAGGAAGCAAGTACTACGAGCAGTACTTC.

This clone has a handful of counts. This sequence joins TRBV28 and TRBJ2-7; 10 nucleotides line up with TRBD1. The V and J ends lost 3 bases and 3 bases, in that order; junction bases with no gene match: 2. The CDR3 runs 14 residues. Germline CDR1 is MDHEN and CDR2 is SYDVKM. The CDR3 DNA is TGTGCCAGCAGTTTCGGACAGGGGGGCTACGAGCAGTACTTC. Residues: CASSFGQGGYEQYF.

The table lists this clone with a few counts. The J gene is TRBJ2-7, the V gene TRBV6-1, with TRBD1 identical over 10 bases. Unmatched junction bases numbered 5, after V lost 7 bases and J lost 5 bases. The V gene's germline CDR1 is MNHNS and CDR2 SASEGT. This CDR3 comprises 13 residues. In nucleotides, the CDR3 is TGTGCCAGCACCTTGACAGGGGGCGACGAGCAGTACTTC. Encoded protein: CASTLTGGDEQYF.

For the CDR3, the DNA is TGTGCCATCAGGGACAGGGCGTTCTCCTACGAGCAGTACTTC. It is translated as CAIRDRAFSYEQYF. V and J are TRBV10-3 and TRBJ2-7; 8 positions agree with TRBD1. CDR3 length: 14 residues. Germline V gene lookup returns CDR1 ENHRY and CDR2 SYGVKD. After removal of 6 bases from V and 0 bases from J, the junction contained 4 bases not matched to a gene.

In its sample, this clone was seen a few times. The chain links TRBV7-9 to TRBJ2-2; perhaps TRBD1 as D (6 bases). Trimming took 5 bases from V and 2 from J, leaving 12 bases between them. This CDR3 is built from 15 residues. From germline, CDR1 is SEHNR and CDR2 FQNEAQ (reference sequence). The CDR3: CASSRQEINTGELFF. CDR3 bases: TGTGCCAGCAGCCGACAGGAGATTAACACCGGGGAGCTGTTTTTT.

Here the CDR3 reads CASSFGTGHPQTQYF. The CDR3 bases are TGTGCCAGCAGCTTTGGGACAGGGCACCCTCAGACCCAGTACTTC. The V and J genes are TRBV13 and TRBJ2-5; 9 bases fit TRBD1. Germline CDR1 is PRHDT and CDR2 is FYEKMQ (reference sequence). CDR3 size: 15 residues. Trimming at V came to 3 bases and at J to 6 bases, leaving 8 bases not matched to a gene.

V usage is TRBV13 and J usage is TRBJ1-1, with TRBD1 matching 8 bases. The CDR3 has 14 amino acids. CDR1 and CDR2 (germline): PRHDT, FYEKMQ (reference sequence). V trimming: 3 bases; J trimming: 5 bases; junction bases outside the gene matches: 5. The CDR3 protein is CASSFTGGRTEAFF. CDR3 DNA: TGTGCCAGCAGCTTTACAGGGGGAAGGACTGAAGCTTTCTTT.

The genes are TRBV19 and TRBJ2-1, with D perhaps matching TRBD2 (5 bases). The CDR3 is 14 residues long. Per germline, CDR1 LNHDA and CDR2 SQIVND (reference sequence). V was pared by 5 bases and J by 6 bases, with 14 bases between. CDR3 DNA sequence: TGTGCCAGTAGTCTTTTTGGACTGTTCAATGAGCAGTTCTTC. Translation: CASSLFGLFNEQFF.

This clone was picked up a small number of times. V gene TRBV6-1 combines with J gene TRBJ1-1; D unclear. The CDR3 length is 13 residues. V shed 6 bases and J shed 0 bases, with 8 bases lying between them. The germline gives CDR1 MNHNS, CDR2 SASEGT. The CDR3 sequence is CASRANVNTEAFF. The CDR3 DNA reads as TGTGCCAGCAGGGCCAACGTGAACACTGAAGCTTTCTTT.

This chain uses TRBV19 with TRBJ1-2; 7 bases are shared with TRBD1. The germline V gene has CDR1 LNHDA and CDR2 SQIVND (reference sequence). The CDR3 covers 13 residues. V dropped 5 bases and J dropped 4; count of bases not matched to a gene: 4. The CDR3 region is CASSQGQSYGYTF. As DNA, the CDR3 is TGTGCCAGTAGTCAGGGACAGTCCTATGGCTACACCTTC.

This chain uses TRBV5-8 with TRBJ1-2, with unresolved D. Germline lookup yields CDR1 SGHTS and CDR2 YDEGEE. This CDR3 region has 13 residues. V was clipped by 5 bases and J by 2 bases, with 10 bases between them. CDR3 protein: CASSPTLNYGYTF. In DNA, the CDR3 is TGTGCCAGCAGTCCGACCCTGAACTATGGCTACACCTTC.

The chain couples TRBV25-1 to TRBJ1-2, with 10 bases that match TRBD1. Looked up from germline, CDR1 is MGHDK and CDR2 is SYGVNS. The CDR3 is 16 amino acids. Trimming at V came to 4 bases and at J to 7 bases, leaving 12 bases not matched to a gene. The DNA of the CDR3 is TGTGCCAGCAGTGTCACCCGGGACAGGGGAGGAATTGGCTACACCTTC. It translates to CASSVTRDRGGIGYTF.